Shown below are 26 T cell receptor beta chains from a single sample sequenced in a study of CD8 T cells in Susac syndrome. Random hexamers served to reverse transcribe about 0.45 to 1 ug RNA. One entry per CDR3 protein, called by TCRdb with MiXCR from the immunoSEQ multiplex PCR reads. Here the sample spans about 300,000 distinct CDR3 sequences, about 89% being singletons. The sample comprised CD8+ T cells from PBMCs. The receptors originated from a human donor with multiple sclerosis.

This clonotype was seen a handful of times. The chain combines TRBV28 with TRBJ1-1, with D tentatively TRBD1 (6 bases). CDR1 and CDR2 (germline): MDHEN, SYDVKM. The CDR3 has 16 residues. The ends were cut back, 5 bases at V and 7 bases at J, with 23 bases in the middle. The CDR3 protein is CASSPLSGTSGDEAFF. The CDR3 DNA sequence: TGTGCCAGCAGTCCATTATCTGGGACATCGGGGGATGAAGCTTTCTTT.

This sequence joins TRBV27 and TRBJ2-3, with D perhaps matching TRBD1 or TRBD2 (6 bases each). Germline CDR1 MNHEY, CDR2 SMNVEV (reference sequence). V was cut by 3 bases and J by 4 bases, with 17 bases left in between. The CDR3 length is 16 residues. Here the CDR3 reads CASSFIWGRGADTQYF. CDR3 coding DNA: TGTGCCAGCAGTTTCATCTGGGGGCGCGGGGCAGATACGCAGTATTTT.

The genes are TRBV7-6 and TRBJ2-4; D not resolved. The V and J ends lost 1 base and 2 bases respectively, with 9 bases between them. This CDR3 has 15 amino acids. Germline loops: CDR1 SGHVS, CDR2 FNYEAQ. The CDR3 region is CASSLGLAPKNIQYF. Here the CDR3 DNA reads TGTGCCAGCAGCTTAGGTTTGGCGCCCAAAAACATTCAGTACTTC.

The V gene is TRBV9, the J gene TRBJ2-5, with D uncertain. In germline, CDR1 is SGDLS, CDR2 YYNGEE. The ends were cut back, 3 bases at V and 4 bases at J, with 16 bases in the middle. The CDR3 contains 15 residues. The CDR3 sequence: CASSASGASPETQYF. CDR3 DNA sequence: TGTGCCAGCAGCGCATCAGGAGCATCCCCAGAGACCCAGTACTTC.

This clonotype was counted only a few times. This rearrangement joins TRBV6-4 to TRBJ2-2; weak D call: TRBD1 (5 bases). Germline V gene sequence: CDR1 MRHNA, CDR2 SNTAGT. V was trimmed by 2 bases and J by 3 bases, leaving 7 bases between them. This CDR3 comprises 14 residues. In DNA form, the CDR3 reads TGTGCCAGCAGTGACCCCAGGGACACCGGGGAGCTGTTTTTT. This encodes CASSDPRDTGELFF.

The J gene is TRBJ1-2, the V gene TRBV11-2; 12 nucleotides align to TRBD1. Germline CDR1 SGHAT, CDR2 FQNNGV. The V gene end was trimmed by 1 base and the J gene end by 8 bases; junction bases not matched to a gene: 2. The CDR3 has 14 residues. The CDR3 loop is CASSLVGTGGGYTF. CDR3 nucleotides: TGTGCCAGCAGCTTAGTCGGGACAGGGGGCGGCTACACCTTC.

J is TRBJ1-5 and V is TRBV6-5; D is undetermined. The CDR3 length is 16 residues. Trimming took 6 bases from V and 1 from J, leaving 16 bases between them. Per germline, CDR1 MNHEY and CDR2 SVGAGI. This CDR3 is CASSSASFQSNQPQHF. CDR3 DNA: TGTGCCAGCAGCTCCGCGAGCTTTCAGAGCAATCAGCCCCAGCATTTT.

The genes are TRBV7-8 and TRBJ1-5; 7 nucleotides match TRBD1. Germline lookup yields CDR1 SGHVS and CDR2 FQNEAQ. The trim removed 1 base at V and 8 bases at J, leaving 11 bases unmatched. This CDR3 has 16 amino acids. This chain's CDR3 is CASSLVQGERLEPQHF. The CDR3 nucleotides read TGTGCCAGCAGCTTAGTTCAGGGGGAGCGTTTGGAGCCCCAGCATTTT.

This clonotype was picked up one time. The CDR3 sequence is CASSLVSPGEFDEKLFF. In DNA, the CDR3 is TGTGCCAGCAGTTTAGTCTCTCCGGGGGAATTTGATGAAAAACTGTTTTTT. The gene calls are TRBV28 and TRBJ1-4; D possibly corresponds to TRBD1 (5 bases). From germline, CDR1 is MDHEN and CDR2 SYDVKM. CDR3 length: 17 amino acids. V was cut by 2 bases and J by 6 bases, with 19 bases left in between.

The chain employs TRBV28 and TRBJ1-3; no definite D call. Trimming shortened V by 3 bases and J by 3 bases, and 9 bases separated the two germline ends. Germline V gene lookup returns CDR1 MDHEN and CDR2 SYDVKM. CDR3 size: 14 residues. Written as DNA, the CDR3 is TGTGCCAGCAGTTTCGTGGAGGATGGAAACACCATATATTTT. Translating it yields CASSFVEDGNTIYF.

The rearrangement uses TRBV6-6 and TRBJ2-7; D gene uncertain. The CDR3 sequence is 13 residues long. Trimming shortened V by 8 bases and J by 1 base, and 12 bases separated the two germline ends. In germline, CDR1 is MNHNY, CDR2 SVGAGI (reference sequence). The CDR3 loop is CASGMGISYEQYF. For the CDR3, the DNA is TGTGCCAGCGGGATGGGGATTTCCTACGAGCAGTACTTC.

This rearrangement joins TRBV6-6 to TRBJ2-3; TRBD2 matches 7 bases. Germline values: CDR1 MNHNY, CDR2 SVGAGI (reference sequence). There are 15 residues in the CDR3. Trimming took 2 bases from V and 4 from J; bases not matched to a gene: 6. The DNA of the CDR3 is TGTGCCAGCAGTTACGTGGGAGGGAGGGCAGATACGCAGTATTTT. Its protein is CASSYVGGRADTQYF.

V gene TRBV20-1 combines with J gene TRBJ1-1; possibly TRBD1 for D (6 bases). V was trimmed by 5 bases and J by 7 bases, leaving 20 bases between them. The CDR3 has 14 residues. Germline lookup yields CDR1 DFQATT and CDR2 SNEGSKA (reference sequence). The CDR3, as DNA: TGCAGTGCTCCTCAAAGGGGGAGTCCCAATGAAGCTTTCTTT. Residues: CSAPQRGSPNEAFF.

CDR3 coding DNA: TGTGCCAGCAGTCTTCCACAGGGGCCTTATACTCAAGAGACCCAGTACTTC. This encodes CASSLPQGPYTQETQYF. This chain joins TRBV12-3 or TRBV12-4 and TRBJ2-5; 7 bases fit TRBD1. V was pared by 5 bases and J by 2 bases, with 14 bases of the junction left unmatched. The CDR3 has 17 amino acids.

This chain uses TRBV9 with TRBJ2-1; 9 nucleotides agree with TRBD1. The CDR3 has 15 amino acids. The trim removed 3 bases at V and 3 bases at J, leaving 4 bases unmatched. CDR1 and CDR2 (germline): SGDLS, YYNGEE. CDR3 protein: CASSAGQGFYNEQFF. The CDR3 coding sequence is TGTGCCAGCAGCGCGGGACAGGGCTTCTACAATGAGCAGTTCTTC.

The chain is built from TRBV2 and TRBJ1-5; D may be TRBD1 (5 bases). V lost 8 bases to trimming and J lost 2 bases, with 16 bases between them. CDR3 length: 15 residues. CDR1 is SNHLY and CDR2 is FYNNEI in the germline V gene. The CDR3 is CASSLAGVGNQPQHF. As DNA, the CDR3 is TGTGCCAGCTCGCTCGCGGGGGTCGGCAATCAGCCCCAGCATTTT.

The chain joins TRBV7-3 to TRBJ2-3; no clear D gene. Trimming shortened V by 2 bases and J by 0 bases, and 12 bases separated the two germline ends. Germline loops: CDR1 SGHTA, CDR2 FQGTGA. The CDR3 has 16 residues. In nucleotides, the CDR3 is TGTGCCAGCAGCTTAGGTCTTGGCTCTAGCACAGATACGCAGTATTTT. Protein product: CASSLGLGSSTDTQYF.

The rearrangement links TRBV29-1 to TRBJ2-3, with D possibly being TRBD2 (5 bases). The CDR3 length is 14 residues. In germline, CDR1 is SQVTM, CDR2 ANQGSEA. The V and J ends lost 3 bases and 3 bases respectively, with 13 bases between them. CDR3 loop: CSVDGELRTDTQYF. In nucleotides, the CDR3 is TGCAGCGTTGACGGGGAGTTGAGGACAGATACGCAGTATTTT.

The V gene is TRBV3-1, the J gene TRBJ2-7, with 7 positions matching TRBD2. Germline V gene data show CDR1 as LGHDT and CDR2 as YNNKEL (reference sequence). J gave up 7 bases and V 4 bases, and 16 bases lay outside the gene matches. This CDR3 comprises 16 residues. DNA of the CDR3: TGTGCCAGCAGCCTGGGGGAGGGGTCAATTCTGGAAGAGCAGTACTTC. Protein: CASSLGEGSILEEQYF.

This chain joins TRBV28 and TRBJ2-7; 10 bases fit TRBD2. The V and J ends lost 5 bases and 7 bases, in that order; junction bases with no gene match: 11. Germline V gives CDR1 MDHEN, CDR2 SYDVKM. CDR3 size: 15 residues. The DNA of the CDR3 is TGTGCCAGCAGTCTAGCGGGGGACTTCCTAGAAGAGCAGTACTTC. Protein: CASSLAGDFLEEQYF.

The sample holds one count of this clonotype. The chain combines TRBV29-1 with TRBJ2-6, with D unresolved. CDR3 size: 16 residues. Germline lookup yields CDR1 SQVTM and CDR2 ANQGSEA. V gave up 0 bases and J gave up 2 bases, with 11 bases separating them. The CDR3 protein is CSVEDATRPGANVLTF. The CDR3 nucleotides read TGCAGCGTTGAAGATGCGACCCGTCCTGGGGCCAACGTCCTGACTTTC.

This clonotype was observed a single time. The J gene is TRBJ2-5, the V gene TRBV10-3; D is tentatively TRBD1 or TRBD2 (5 bases each). Trimming took 8 bases from V and 2 from J, leaving 15 bases between them. The germline V gene encodes CDR1 ENHRY and CDR2 SYGVKD. The CDR3 totals 14 residues. The CDR3: CAIRGERLQETQYF. The CDR3 coding sequence is TGTGCCATCCGAGGGGAGCGGCTACAAGAGACCCAGTACTTC.

V gene TRBV27 combines with J gene TRBJ2-5, with 7 positions matching TRBD2. This CDR3 is built from 15 residues. The V and J ends lost 5 bases and 2 bases, in that order; junction bases with no gene match: 8. Germline V CDR1 and CDR2: MNHEY, SMNVEV (reference sequence). CDR3 amino acids: CASSPDSGGQETQYF. CDR3 nucleotide sequence: TGTGCCAGCAGTCCCGACTCCGGGGGGCAAGAGACCCAGTACTTC.

The chain combines TRBV29-1 with TRBJ2-7, with TRBD1 matching 8 bases. Trimming cost V 3 bases and J 0 bases; bases outside gene matches: 4. The CDR3 covers 14 residues. The germline V gene has CDR1 SQVTM and CDR2 ANQGSEA. CDR3 nucleotides: TGCAGCGTTGATGTGACAGGGGACTCCTACGAGCAGTACTTC. Translation: CSVDVTGDSYEQYF.

This clonotype has just one count. The chain recombines TRBV4-1 with TRBJ2-5; 11 bases are a match to TRBD2. Germline-derived CDR1 and CDR2 are MGHRA and YSYEKL. J was trimmed by 5 bases and V by 0 bases; bases with no gene match: 11. This CDR3 comprises 18 residues. The DNA for the CDR3 is TGCGCCAGCAGCCAAGAATGGCGGCTAGCGGGAGGCCGGGAGACCCAGTACTTC. The encoded protein is CASSQEWRLAGGRETQYF.

The CDR3 DNA sequence: TGCAGCGTTGAAGATCTTCGGGACAGCGGACCGGGCCTAGAGCAGTACTTC. Its translation: CSVEDLRDSGPGLEQYF. J is TRBJ2-7 and V is TRBV29-1, with 7 bases identical to TRBD1. J was trimmed by 7 bases and V by 0 bases; bases with no gene match: 18. From germline, CDR1 is SQVTM and CDR2 ANQGSEA. The CDR3 extends over 17 amino acids.